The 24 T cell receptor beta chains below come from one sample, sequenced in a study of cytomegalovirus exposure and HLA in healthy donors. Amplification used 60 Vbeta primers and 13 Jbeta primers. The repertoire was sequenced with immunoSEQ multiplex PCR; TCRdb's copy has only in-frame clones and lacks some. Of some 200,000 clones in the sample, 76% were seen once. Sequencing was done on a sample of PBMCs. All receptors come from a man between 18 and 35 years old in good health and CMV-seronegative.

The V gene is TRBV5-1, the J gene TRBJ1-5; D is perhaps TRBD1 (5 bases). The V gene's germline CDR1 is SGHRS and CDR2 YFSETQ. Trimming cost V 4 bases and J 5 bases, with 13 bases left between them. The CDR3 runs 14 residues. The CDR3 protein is CASSPGGADQPQHF. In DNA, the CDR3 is TGCGCCAGCAGCCCAGGAGGGGCCGATCAGCCCCAGCATTTT.

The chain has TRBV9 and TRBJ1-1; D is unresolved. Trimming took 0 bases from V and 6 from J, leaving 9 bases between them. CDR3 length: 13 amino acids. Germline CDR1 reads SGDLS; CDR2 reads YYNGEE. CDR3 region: CASSVANPAEAFF. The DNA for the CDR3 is TGTGCCAGCAGCGTAGCGAACCCAGCTGAAGCTTTCTTT. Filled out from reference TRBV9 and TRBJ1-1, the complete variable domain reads DSGVTQTPKHLITATGQRVTLRCSPRSGDLSVYWYQQSLDQGLQFLIQYYNGEERAKGNILERFSAQQFPDLHSELNLSSLELGDSALYFCASSVANPAEAFFGQGTRLTVV.

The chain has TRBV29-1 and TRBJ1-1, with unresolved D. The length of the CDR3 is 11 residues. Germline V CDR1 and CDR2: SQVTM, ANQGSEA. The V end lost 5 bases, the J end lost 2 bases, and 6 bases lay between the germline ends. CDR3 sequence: CSVLLNTEAFF. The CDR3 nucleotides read TGCAGCGTTCTCCTAAACACTGAAGCTTTCTTT.

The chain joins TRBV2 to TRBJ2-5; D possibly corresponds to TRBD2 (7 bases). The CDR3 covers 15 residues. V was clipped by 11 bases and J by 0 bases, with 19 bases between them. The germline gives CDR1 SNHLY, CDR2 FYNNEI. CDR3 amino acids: CAVGGLAADQETQYF. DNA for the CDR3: TGTGCCGTGGGGGGGCTAGCGGCCGACCAAGAGACCCAGTACTTC. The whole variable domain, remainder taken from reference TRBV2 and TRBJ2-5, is EPEVTQTPSHQVTQMGQEVILRCVPISNHLYFYWYRQILGQKVEFLVSFYNNEISEKSEIFDDQFSVERPDGSNFTLKIRSTKLEDSAMYFCAVGGLAADQETQYFGPGTRLLVL.

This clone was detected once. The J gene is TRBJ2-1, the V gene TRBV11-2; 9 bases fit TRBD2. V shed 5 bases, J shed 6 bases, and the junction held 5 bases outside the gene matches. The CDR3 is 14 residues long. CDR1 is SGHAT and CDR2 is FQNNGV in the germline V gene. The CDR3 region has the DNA TGTGCCAGCAGCAACAGGCGGGAGGGCAATGAGCAGTTCTTC. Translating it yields CASSNRREGNEQFF. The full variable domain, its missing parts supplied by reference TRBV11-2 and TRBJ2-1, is EAGVAQSPRYKIIEKRQSVAFWCNPISGHATLYWYQQILGQGPKLLIQFQNNGVVDDSQLPKDRFSAERLKGVDSTLKIQPAKLEDSAVYLCASSNRREGNEQFFGPGTRLTVL.

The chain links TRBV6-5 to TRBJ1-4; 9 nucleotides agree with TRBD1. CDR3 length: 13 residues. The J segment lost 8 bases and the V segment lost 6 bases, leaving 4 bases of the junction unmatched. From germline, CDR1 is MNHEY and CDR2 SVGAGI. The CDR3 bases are TGTGCCAGCAGATTCACAGGGGGCGAAAAACTGTTTTTT. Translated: CASRFTGGEKLFF.

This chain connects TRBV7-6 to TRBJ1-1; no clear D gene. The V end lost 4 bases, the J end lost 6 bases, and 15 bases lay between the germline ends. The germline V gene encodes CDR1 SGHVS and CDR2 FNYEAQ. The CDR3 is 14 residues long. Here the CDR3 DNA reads TGTGCCAGCAGCTCCCGTCCCGGGTGGGCTGAAGCTTTCTTT. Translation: CASSSRPGWAEAFF.

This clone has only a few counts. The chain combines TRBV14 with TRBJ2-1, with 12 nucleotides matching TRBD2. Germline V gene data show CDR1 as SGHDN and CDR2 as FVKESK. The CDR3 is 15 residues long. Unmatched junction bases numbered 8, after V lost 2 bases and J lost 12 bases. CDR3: CASSQLAGGQSAQFF. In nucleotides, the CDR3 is TGTGCCAGCAGCCAACTAGCGGGAGGGCAATCGGCGCAGTTCTTC.

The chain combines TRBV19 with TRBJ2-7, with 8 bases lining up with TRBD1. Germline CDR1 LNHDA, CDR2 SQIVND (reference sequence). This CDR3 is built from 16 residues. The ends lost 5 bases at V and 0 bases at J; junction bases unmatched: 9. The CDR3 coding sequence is TGTGCCAGTAGTGACCCGACCGGGACAGGCTCCTACGAGCAGTACTTC. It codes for CASSDPTGTGSYEQYF.

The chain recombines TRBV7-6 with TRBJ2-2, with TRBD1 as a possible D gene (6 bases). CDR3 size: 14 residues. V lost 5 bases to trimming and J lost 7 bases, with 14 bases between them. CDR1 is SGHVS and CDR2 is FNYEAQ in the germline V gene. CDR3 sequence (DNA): TGTGCCAGCAGCCTACAGGGCCAAGGCGGGGAGCTGTTTTTT. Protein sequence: CASSLQGQGGELFF. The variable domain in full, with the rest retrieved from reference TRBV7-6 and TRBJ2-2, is GAGVSQSPRYKVTKRGQDVALRCDPISGHVSLYWYRQALGQGPEFLTYFNYEAQQDKSGLPNDRFSAERPEGSISTLTIQRTEQRDSAMYRCASSLQGQGGELFFGEGSRLTVL.

The CDR3 region is CASSLGREVGGYTF. The CDR3 DNA is TGTGCCAGCAGCTTGGGCAGGGAGGTCGGTGGCTACACCTTC. The rearrangement uses TRBV5-4 and TRBJ1-2; D is perhaps TRBD1 (5 bases). Germline assignment: CDR1 SGHNT and CDR2 YYREEE (reference sequence). V was trimmed by 0 bases and J by 7 bases, leaving 13 bases between them. CDR3 size: 14 residues.

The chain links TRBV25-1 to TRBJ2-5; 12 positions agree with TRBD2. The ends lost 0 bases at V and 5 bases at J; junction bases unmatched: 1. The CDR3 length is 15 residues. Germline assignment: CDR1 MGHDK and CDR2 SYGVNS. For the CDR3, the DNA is TGTGCCAGCAGTGAATATGGGACTAGCGGGGAGACCCAGTACTTC. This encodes CASSEYGTSGETQYF. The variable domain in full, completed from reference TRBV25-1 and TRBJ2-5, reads EADIYQTPRYLVIGTGKKITLECSQTMGHDKMYWYQQDPGMELHLIHYSYGVNSTEKGDLSSESTVSRIRTEHFPLTLESARPSHTSQYLCASSEYGTSGETQYFGPGTRLLVL.

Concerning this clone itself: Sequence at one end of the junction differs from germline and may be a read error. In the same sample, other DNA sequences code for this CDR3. This chain's CDR3 is CASSMGRHQETQYF. Written as DNA, the CDR3 is TGTGCCAGCAGTATGGGGCGGCACCAAGAGACCCAGTACTTC. This sequence joins TRBV19 and TRBJ2-5; weak D call: TRBD1 (5 bases). The CDR3 runs to 14 residues. CDR1 and CDR2 (germline): LNHDA, SQIVND (reference sequence). The full variable domain, with the rest looked up from reference TRBV19 and TRBJ2-5, is DGGITQSPKYLFRKEGQNVTLSCEQNLNHDAMYWYRQDPGQGLRLIYYSQIVNDFQKGDIAEGYSVSREKKESFPLTVTSAQKNPTAFYLCASSMGRHQETQYFGPGTRLLVL.

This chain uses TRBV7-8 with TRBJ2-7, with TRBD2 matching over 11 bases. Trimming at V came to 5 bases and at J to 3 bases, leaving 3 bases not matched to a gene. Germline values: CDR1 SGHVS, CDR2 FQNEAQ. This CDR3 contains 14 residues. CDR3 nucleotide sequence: TGTGCCAGCAGCGGAGGGACTAGCGGCTACGAGCAGTACTTC. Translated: CASSGGTSGYEQYF.

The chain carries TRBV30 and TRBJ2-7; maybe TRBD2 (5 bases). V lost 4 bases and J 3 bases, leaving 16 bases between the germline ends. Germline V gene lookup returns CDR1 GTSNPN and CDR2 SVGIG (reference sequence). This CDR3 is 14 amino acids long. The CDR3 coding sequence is TGTGCCTGGAATGAGCGGCCGAACCGCTACGAGCAGTACTTC. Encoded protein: CAWNERPNRYEQYF.

CDR3 nucleotide sequence: TGCAGCGTTGAAGCGGGGTCTAGGTACAATGAGCAGTTCTTC. Its protein is CSVEAGSRYNEQFF. The V gene is TRBV29-1, the J gene TRBJ2-1; D perhaps matches TRBD2 (5 bases). CDR3 length: 14 residues. Germline CDR1 is SQVTM and CDR2 is ANQGSEA. V lost 1 base and J 4 bases, leaving 11 bases between the germline ends.

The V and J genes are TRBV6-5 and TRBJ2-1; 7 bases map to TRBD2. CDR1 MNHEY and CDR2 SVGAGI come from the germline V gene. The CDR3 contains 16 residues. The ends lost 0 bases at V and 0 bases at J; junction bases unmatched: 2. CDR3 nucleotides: TGTGCCAGCAGTTACTCGGGGGGGAACTCCTACAATGAGCAGTTCTTC. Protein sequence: CASSYSGGNSYNEQFF.

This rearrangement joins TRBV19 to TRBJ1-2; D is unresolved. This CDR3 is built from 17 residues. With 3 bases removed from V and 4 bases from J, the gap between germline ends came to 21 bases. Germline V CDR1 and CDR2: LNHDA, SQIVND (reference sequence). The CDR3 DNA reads TGTGCCAGTAGTATGTCGGGGTCGGCAGCACTCTCCTATGGCTACACCTTC. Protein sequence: CASSMSGSAALSYGYTF.

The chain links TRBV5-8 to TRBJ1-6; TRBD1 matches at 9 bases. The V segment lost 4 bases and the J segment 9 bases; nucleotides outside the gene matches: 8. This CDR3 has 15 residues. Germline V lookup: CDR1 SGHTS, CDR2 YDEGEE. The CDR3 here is CASSTRQGDGSPLHF. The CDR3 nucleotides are TGTGCCAGCAGCACCCGACAGGGGGATGGTTCACCCCTCCACTTT.

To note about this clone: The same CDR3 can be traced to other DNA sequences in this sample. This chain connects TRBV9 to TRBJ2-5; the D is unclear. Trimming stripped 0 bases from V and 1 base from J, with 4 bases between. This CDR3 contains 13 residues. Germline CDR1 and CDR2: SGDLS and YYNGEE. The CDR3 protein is CASSVDRQETQYF. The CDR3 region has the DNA TGTGCCAGCAGCGTAGATCGCCAAGAGACCCAGTACTTC.

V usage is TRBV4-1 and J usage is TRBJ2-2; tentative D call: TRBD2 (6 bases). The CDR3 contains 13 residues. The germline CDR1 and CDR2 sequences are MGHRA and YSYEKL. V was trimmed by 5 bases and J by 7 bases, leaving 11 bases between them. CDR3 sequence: CASSFVGGGELFF. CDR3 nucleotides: TGCGCCAGCAGCTTCGTGGGGGGCGGGGAGCTGTTTTTT.

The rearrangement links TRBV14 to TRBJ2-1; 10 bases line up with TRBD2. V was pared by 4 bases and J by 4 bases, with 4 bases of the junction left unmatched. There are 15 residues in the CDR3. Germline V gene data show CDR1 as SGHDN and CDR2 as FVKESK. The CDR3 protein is CASSPEAGGYNEQFF. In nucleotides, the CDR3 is TGTGCCAGCAGCCCCGAAGCGGGAGGGTACAATGAGCAGTTCTTC. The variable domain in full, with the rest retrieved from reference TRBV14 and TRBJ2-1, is EAGVTQFPSHSVIEKGQTVTLRCDPISGHDNLYWYRRVMGKEIKFLLHFVKESKQDESGMPNNRFLAERTGGTYSTLKVQPAELEDSGVYFCASSPEAGGYNEQFFGPGTRLTVL.

The CDR3 DNA sequence: TGTGCCAGCAGCCGAGACAGGGGTGCCTATGGCTACACCTTC. This codes for CASSRDRGAYGYTF. This chain joins TRBV5-6 and TRBJ1-2; 8 bases map to TRBD1. This CDR3 is built from 14 residues. CDR1 SGHDT and CDR2 YYEEEE come from the germline V gene. V shed 4 bases and J 4 bases; nucleotides not matched to a gene: 6.

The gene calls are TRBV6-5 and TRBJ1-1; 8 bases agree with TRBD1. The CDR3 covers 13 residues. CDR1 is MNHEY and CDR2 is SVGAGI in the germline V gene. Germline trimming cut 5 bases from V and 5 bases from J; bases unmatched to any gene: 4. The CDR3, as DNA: TGTGCCAGCAGTAGGACAGGGTGGACTGAAGCTTTCTTT. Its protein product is CASSRTGWTEAFF.